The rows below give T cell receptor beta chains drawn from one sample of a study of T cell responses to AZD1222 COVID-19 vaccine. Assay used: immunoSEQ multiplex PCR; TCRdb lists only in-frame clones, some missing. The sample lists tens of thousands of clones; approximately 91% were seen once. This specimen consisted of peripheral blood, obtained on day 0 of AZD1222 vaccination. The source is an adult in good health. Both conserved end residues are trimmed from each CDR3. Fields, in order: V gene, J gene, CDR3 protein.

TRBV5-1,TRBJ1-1,ASSLVATNTEAF
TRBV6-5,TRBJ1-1,ASSLWARGTEAF
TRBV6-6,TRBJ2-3,ASAQSIYTQY
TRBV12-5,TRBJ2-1,ASGLGGIDEQF
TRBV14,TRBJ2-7,ASSLGVSYEQY
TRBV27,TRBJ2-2,ASSFRRTSGAGELF
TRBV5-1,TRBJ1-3,ASSRQESSGNTIY
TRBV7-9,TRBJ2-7,ASSLDGTPEQY
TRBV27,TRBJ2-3,ASSLSTSTDTQY
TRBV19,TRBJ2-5,ASSSLGAGGPGETQY
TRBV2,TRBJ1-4,ASSDSQGGEKLF
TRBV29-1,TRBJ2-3,SAGGSDTQY
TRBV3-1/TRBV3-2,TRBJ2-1,ASSQDRVGRAEQF
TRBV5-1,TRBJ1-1,ASRRTGPHPEAF
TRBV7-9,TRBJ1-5,ASSSGQGALQPQH
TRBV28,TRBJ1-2,ASSYLGDELNYGYT
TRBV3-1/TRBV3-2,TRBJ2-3,ASSQRADTQY
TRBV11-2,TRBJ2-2,ASSSSGTGVLGLAGVPGELF
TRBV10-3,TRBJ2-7,AIQQQGEQY
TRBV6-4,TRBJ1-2,ASSTTQGTGYT
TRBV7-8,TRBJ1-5,ATNAQGSAHSNQPQH
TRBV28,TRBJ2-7,ASSSPVAGYEQY
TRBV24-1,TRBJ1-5,ATSDPTGRPQH
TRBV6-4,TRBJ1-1,ASSSQKNTEAF
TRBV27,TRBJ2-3,ACHPGLAPTDTQY
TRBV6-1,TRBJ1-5,ASSEDGRQPQH
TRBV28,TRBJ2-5,GSEYQETQY
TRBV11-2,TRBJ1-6,ASSSGRRASPLH
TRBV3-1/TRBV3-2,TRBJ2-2,ASSARTGVIGELF
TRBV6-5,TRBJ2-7,ASSYSPGLYEQY
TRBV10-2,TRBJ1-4,ASGLSATNEKLF
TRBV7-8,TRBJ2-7,ASSPRLAATTYEQY
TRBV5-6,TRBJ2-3,ASSFLQGARDTQY
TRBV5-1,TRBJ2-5,ASSLAWRERVETQY
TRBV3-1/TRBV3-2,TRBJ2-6,ASSQGYPQSRANVLT
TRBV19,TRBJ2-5,ASSRLSRGRETQY